The present T cell receptor (beta chain) was sequenced within a study of T cell clonotyping in hematopoietic cell transplantation. Clones were read by immunoSEQ multiplex PCR, and TCRdb kept only the in-frame ones, dropping some. The sample lists more than 9,500 clones, approximately 89% occurring once. Germline trimming cut 0 bases from V and 4 bases from J; bases unmatched to any gene: 4. Germline CDR1 is SGHDT and CDR2 is YYEEEE. The CDR3 contains 15 residues. The sample was peripheral blood mononuclear cells. V is TRBV5-6 and J is TRBJ1-2; 9 bases are shared with TRBD1. The clonotype comes from a human donor who either received an allogeneic hematopoietic cell transplant for a myeloid malignancy or was a related donor (not recorded which). Some clones in this sample may be carry-over from other donors' samples. CDR3 protein: CASSLGDRAAYGYTF. CDR3 DNA: TGTGCCAGCAGCTTGGGGGACAGGGCTGCCTATGGCTACACCTTC.